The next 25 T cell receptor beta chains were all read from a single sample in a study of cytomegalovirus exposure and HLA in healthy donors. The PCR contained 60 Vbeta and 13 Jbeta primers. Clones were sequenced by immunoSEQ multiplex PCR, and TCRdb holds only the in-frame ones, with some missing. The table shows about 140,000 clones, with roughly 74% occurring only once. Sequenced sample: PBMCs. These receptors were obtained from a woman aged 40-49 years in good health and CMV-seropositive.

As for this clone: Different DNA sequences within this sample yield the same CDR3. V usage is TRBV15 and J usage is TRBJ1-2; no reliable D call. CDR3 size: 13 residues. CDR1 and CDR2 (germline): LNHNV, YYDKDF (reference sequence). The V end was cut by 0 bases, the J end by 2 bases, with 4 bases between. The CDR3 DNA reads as TGTGCCACCAGCAGAGACAGAAACTATGGCTACACCTTC. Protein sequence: CATSRDRNYGYTF.

CDR3 sequence (DNA): TGCGCCAGCAGTACAGGGGGAGCCTCCTCCTACGAGCAGTACTTC. This translates into CASSTGGASSYEQYF. The genes are TRBV5-1 and TRBJ2-7, with 8 bases fitting TRBD1. V lost 5 bases to trimming and J lost 0 bases; unmatched junction nucleotides: 7. Germline V gene data show CDR1 as SGHRS and CDR2 as YFSETQ. CDR3 length equals 15 residues. The whole variable domain, filled in from reference TRBV5-1 and TRBJ2-7, reads KAGVTQTPRYLIKTRGQQVTLSCSPISGHRSVSWYQQTPGQGLQFLFEYFSETQRNKGNFPGRFSGRQFSNSRSEMNVSTLELGDSALYLCASSTGGASSYEQYFGPGTRLTVT.

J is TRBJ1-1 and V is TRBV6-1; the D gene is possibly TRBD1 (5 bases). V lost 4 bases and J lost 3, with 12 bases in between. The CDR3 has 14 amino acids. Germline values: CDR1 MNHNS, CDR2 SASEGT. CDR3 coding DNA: TGTGCCAGCAGTGTAGGGGTCTTGGACACTGAAGCTTTCTTT. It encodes CASSVGVLDTEAFF.

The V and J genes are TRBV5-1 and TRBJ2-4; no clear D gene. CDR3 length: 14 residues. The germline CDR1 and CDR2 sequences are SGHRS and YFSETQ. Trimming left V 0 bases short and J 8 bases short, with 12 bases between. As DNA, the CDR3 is TGCGCCAGCAGCTTGGGAACACCCCGGGACATTCAGTACTTC. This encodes CASSLGTPRDIQYF.

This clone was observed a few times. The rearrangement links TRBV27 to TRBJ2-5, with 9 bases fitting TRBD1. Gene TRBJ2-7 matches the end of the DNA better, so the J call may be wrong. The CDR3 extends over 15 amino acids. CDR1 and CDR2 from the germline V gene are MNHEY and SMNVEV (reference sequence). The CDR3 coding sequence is TGTGCCAGCAGTGCCGGGACAGGGTACGGGAACGAGCAGTACTTC. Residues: CASSAGTGYGNEQYF.

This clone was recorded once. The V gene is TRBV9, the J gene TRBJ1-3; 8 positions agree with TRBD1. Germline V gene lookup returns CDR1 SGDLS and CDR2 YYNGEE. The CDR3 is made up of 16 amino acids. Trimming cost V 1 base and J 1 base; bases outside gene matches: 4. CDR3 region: CASSVRGTGSGNTIYF. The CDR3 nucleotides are TGTGCCAGCAGCGTACGCGGGACAGGATCTGGAAACACCATATATTTT.

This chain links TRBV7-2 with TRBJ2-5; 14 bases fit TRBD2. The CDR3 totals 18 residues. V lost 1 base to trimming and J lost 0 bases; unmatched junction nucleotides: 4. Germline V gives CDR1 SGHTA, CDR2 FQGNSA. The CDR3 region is CASSLGLAGGGYQETQYF. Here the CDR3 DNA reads TGTGCCAGCAGCTTAGGACTAGCGGGAGGGGGGTACCAAGAGACCCAGTACTTC.

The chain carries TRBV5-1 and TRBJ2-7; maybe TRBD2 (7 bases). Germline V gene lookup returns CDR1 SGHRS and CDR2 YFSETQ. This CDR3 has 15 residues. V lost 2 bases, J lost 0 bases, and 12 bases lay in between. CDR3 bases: TGCGCCAGCAGCTTTCTAGCGGACAGCTCCTACGAGCAGTACTTC. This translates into CASSFLADSSYEQYF.

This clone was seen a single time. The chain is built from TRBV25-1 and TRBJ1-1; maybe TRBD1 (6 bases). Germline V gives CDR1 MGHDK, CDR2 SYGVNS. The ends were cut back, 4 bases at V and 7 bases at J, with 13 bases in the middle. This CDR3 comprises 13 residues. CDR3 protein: CASSAYWTDEAFF. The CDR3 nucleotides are TGTGCCAGCAGTGCCTACTGGACAGATGAAGCTTTCTTT. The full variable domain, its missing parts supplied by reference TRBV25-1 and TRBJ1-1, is EADIYQTPRYLVIGTGKKITLECSQTMGHDKMYWYQQDPGMELHLIHYSYGVNSTEKGDLSSESTVSRIRTEHFPLTLESARPSHTSQYLCASSAYWTDEAFFGQGTRLTVV.

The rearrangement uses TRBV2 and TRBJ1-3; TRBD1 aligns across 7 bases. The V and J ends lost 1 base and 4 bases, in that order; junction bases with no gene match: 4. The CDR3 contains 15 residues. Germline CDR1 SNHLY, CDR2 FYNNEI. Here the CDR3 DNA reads TGTGCCAGCAGTGAAGATCTGGGACAGGGAAACACCATATATTTT. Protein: CASSEDLGQGNTIYF.

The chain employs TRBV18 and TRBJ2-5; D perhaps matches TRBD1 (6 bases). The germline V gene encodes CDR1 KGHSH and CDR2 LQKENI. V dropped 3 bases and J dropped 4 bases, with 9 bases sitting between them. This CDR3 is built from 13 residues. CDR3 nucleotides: TGTGCCAGCTCACCCAGGGGCCGAGAGACCCAGTACTTC. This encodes CASSPRGRETQYF.

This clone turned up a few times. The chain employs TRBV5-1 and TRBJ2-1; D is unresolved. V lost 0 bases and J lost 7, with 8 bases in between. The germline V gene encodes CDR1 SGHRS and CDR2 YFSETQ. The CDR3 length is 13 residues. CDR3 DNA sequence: TGCGCCAGCAGCTTGGACACCGGGAATGAGCAGTTCTTC. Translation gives CASSLDTGNEQFF. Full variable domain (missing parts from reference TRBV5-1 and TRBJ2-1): KAGVTQTPRYLIKTRGQQVTLSCSPISGHRSVSWYQQTPGQGLQFLFEYFSETQRNKGNFPGRFSGRQFSNSRSEMNVSTLELGDSALYLCASSLDTGNEQFFGPGTRLTVL.

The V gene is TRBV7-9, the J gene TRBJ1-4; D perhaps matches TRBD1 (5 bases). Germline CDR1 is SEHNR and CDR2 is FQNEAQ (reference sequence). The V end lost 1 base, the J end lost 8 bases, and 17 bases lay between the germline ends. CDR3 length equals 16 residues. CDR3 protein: CASSLGWGRREEKLFF. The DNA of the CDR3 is TGTGCCAGCAGCTTAGGGTGGGGACGGAGGGAAGAAAAACTGTTTTTT.

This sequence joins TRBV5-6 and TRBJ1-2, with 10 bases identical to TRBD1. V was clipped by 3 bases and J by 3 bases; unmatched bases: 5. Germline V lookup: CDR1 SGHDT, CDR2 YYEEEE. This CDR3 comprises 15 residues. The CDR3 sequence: CASSSGQGFYYGYTF. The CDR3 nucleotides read TGTGCCAGCAGCTCGGGACAGGGGTTCTACTATGGCTACACCTTC.

For the CDR3, the DNA is TGTGCCAGCAGCCCGAGGACAGGGACAGACGAGCAGTACTTC. Translating gives CASSPRTGTDEQYF. This chain links TRBV7-6 with TRBJ2-7; 8 bases fit TRBD1. The CDR3 length is 14 residues. Looked up from germline, CDR1 is SGHVS and CDR2 is FNYEAQ. V shed 5 bases and J 5 bases; nucleotides not matched to a gene: 8. The full variable domain, rest sourced from reference TRBV7-6 and TRBJ2-7, is GAGVSQSPRYKVTKRGQDVALRCDPISGHVSLYWYRQALGQGPEFLTYFNYEAQQDKSGLPNDRFSAERPEGSISTLTIQRTEQRDSAMYRCASSPRTGTDEQYFGPGTRLTVT.

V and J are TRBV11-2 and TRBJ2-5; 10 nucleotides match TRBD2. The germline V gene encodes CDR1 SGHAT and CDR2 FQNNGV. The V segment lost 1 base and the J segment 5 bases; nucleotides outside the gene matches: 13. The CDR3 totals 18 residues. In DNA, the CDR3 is TGTGCCAGCAGCTTAGCGAGCGGGAGGGCCGAGGGCCGGGAGACCCAGTACTTC. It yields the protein CASSLASGRAEGRETQYF.

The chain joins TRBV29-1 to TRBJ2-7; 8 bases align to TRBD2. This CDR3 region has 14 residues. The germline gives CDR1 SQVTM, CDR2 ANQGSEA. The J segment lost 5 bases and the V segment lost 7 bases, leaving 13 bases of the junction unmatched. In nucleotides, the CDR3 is TGCAGCGCTTCGCGCTCCGGGACTAGTCACGAGCAGTACTTC. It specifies CSASRSGTSHEQYF.

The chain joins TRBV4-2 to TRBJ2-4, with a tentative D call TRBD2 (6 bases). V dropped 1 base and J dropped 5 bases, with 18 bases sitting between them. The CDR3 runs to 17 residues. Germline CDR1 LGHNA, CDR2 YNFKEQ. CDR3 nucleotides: TGTGCCAGCAGCCAAGTTCAAACCGGGACTGGGGAAAACATTCAGTACTTC. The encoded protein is CASSQVQTGTGENIQYF.

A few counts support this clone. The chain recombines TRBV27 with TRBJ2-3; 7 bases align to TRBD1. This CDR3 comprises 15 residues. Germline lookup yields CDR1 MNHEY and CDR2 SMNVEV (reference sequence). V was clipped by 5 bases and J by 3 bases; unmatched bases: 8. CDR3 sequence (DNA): TGTGCCAGCAGTGCCGAGGGGGCCGGTACAGATACGCAGTATTTT. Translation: CASSAEGAGTDTQYF.

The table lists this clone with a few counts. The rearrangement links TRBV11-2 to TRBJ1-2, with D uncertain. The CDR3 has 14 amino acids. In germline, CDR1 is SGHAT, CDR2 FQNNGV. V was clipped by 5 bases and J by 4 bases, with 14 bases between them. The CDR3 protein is CASSPSQEGYGYTF. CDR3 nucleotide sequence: TGTGCCAGCAGCCCATCGCAGGAGGGCTATGGCTACACCTTC.

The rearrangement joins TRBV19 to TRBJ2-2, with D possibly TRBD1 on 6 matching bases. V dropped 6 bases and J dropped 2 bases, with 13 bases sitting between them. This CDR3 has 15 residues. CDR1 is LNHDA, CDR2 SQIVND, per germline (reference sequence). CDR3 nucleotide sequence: TGTGCCAGTAGGCCAGGACAGCTTAACACCGGGGAGCTGTTTTTT. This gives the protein CASRPGQLNTGELFF.

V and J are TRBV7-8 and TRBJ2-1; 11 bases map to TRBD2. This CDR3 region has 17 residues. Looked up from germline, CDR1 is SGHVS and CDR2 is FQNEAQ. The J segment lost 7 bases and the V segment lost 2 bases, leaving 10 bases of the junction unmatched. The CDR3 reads CASSLLVAGGPENEQFF. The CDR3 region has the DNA TGTGCCAGCAGCTTACTTGTAGCGGGAGGGCCCGAAAATGAGCAGTTCTTC.

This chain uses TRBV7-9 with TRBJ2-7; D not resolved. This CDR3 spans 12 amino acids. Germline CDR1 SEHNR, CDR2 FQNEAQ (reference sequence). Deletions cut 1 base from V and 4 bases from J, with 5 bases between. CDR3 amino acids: CASSLVEYEQYF. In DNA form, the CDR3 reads TGTGCCAGCAGCTTAGTGGAGTACGAGCAGTACTTC. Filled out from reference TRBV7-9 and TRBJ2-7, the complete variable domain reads DTGVSQNPRHKITKRGQNVTFRCDPISEHNRLYWYRQTLGQGPEFLTYFQNEAQLEKSRLLSDRFSAERPKGSFSTLEIQRTEQGDSAMYLCASSLVEYEQYFGPGTRLTVT.

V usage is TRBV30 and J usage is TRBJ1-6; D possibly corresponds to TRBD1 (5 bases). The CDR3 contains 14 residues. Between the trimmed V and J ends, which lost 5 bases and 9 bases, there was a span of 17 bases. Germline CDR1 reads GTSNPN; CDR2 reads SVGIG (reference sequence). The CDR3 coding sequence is TGTGCCTGGTCACCCGGGGACTGGCGTTCACCCCTCCACTTT. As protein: CAWSPGDWRSPLHF.

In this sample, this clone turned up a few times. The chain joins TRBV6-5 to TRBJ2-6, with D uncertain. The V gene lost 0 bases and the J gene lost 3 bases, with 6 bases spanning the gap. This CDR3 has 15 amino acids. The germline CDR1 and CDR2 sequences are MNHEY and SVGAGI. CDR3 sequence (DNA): TGTGCCAGCAGTTACTCGGTTAGTGGGGCCAACGTCCTGACTTTC. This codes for CASSYSVSGANVLTF.